The 30 T cell receptor beta chains listed next were all sequenced from one sample in a study of Graves' ophthalmopathy and Graves' hyperthyroidism. RNA transcripts were the template, and TCR beta CDR3 regions were amplified from them. Following a first-round RT-PCR that used HTBI primers, a second-round multiplex PCR was carried out. TCRdb ran MiXCR on the multiplex PCR reads and lists one entry per CDR3 protein. Altogether roughly 36,000 distinct CDR3 sequences are present, roughly 52% being singletons, with the ten largest covering approximately 30%. Input material: peripheral blood. The source of these receptors is an adult woman with stable Graves' hyperthyroidism.

In this sample, this clonotype turned up many times. V usage is TRBV7-6 and J usage is TRBJ1-4; tentatively, D is TRBD1 (6 bases). The CDR3 contains 16 residues. Trimming stripped 5 bases from V and 3 bases from J, with 16 bases between. Per the germline V gene, CDR1 is SGHVS and CDR2 is FNYEAQ. In DNA form, the CDR3 reads TGTGCCAGCAGCCTAAGGGGGGGGGCCTCTAATGAAAAACTGTTTTTT. It is translated as CASSLRGGASNEKLFF. Supplemented by reference TRBV7-6 and TRBJ1-4, the full variable domain reads GAGVSQSPRYKVTKRGQDVALRCDPISGHVSLYWYRQALGQGPEFLTYFNYEAQQDKSGLPNDRFSAERPEGSISTLTIQRTEQRDSAMYRCASSLRGGASNEKLFFGSGTQLSVL.

This clonotype was recorded many times. The V gene is TRBV28, the J gene TRBJ1-2; TRBD1 is a possible D gene (5 bases). The CDR3 sequence is 18 residues long. Germline V gene lookup returns CDR1 MDHEN and CDR2 SYDVKM. V shed 1 base and J shed 8 bases, with 26 bases lying between them. This chain's CDR3 is CASSLYDPRDFPLGGYTF. The CDR3 DNA reads TGTGCCAGCAGTTTATACGACCCCCGGGACTTTCCTCTGGGAGGCTACACCTTC.

This chain joins TRBV6-2 or TRBV6-3 and TRBJ1-5, with 9 bases aligning to TRBD1. The germline V gene encodes CDR1 MNHEY and CDR2 SVGEGT. The V and J ends lost 7 bases and 9 bases, in that order; junction bases with no gene match: 10. The CDR3 is 14 amino acids. This chain's CDR3 is CASKPGTGYTPQHF. As DNA, the CDR3 is TGTGCCAGCAAACCCGGGACAGGGTATACGCCCCAGCATTTT.

The CDR3 nucleotides are TGCGCCACCTATTCCCGGCCCCAGCATTTT. It specifies CATYSRPQHF. The chain joins TRBV10-1 to TRBJ1-5; no firm D call. In germline, CDR1 is WNHNN, CDR2 SYGVQD (reference sequence). The CDR3 spans 10 residues. Trimming removed 10 bases from V and 9 bases from J, with 10 bases in between.

There are many counts of this clonotype. The junction departs from germline at one end; a sequencing error may be responsible. The chain links TRBV20-1 to TRBJ2-7; tentative D call: TRBD2 (5 bases). CDR1 DFQATT and CDR2 SNEGSKA come from the germline V gene (reference sequence). This CDR3 comprises 15 residues. CDR3 in DNA: TGCAGTGCCAGAGGGTGGGCCCGCCCTATCTACGAGCAGTACTTC. This translates into CSARGWARPIYEQYF.

There are many counts of this clonotype. The chain joins TRBV5-8 to TRBJ2-1; D is unresolved. With 1 base removed from V and 5 bases from J, the gap between germline ends came to 7 bases. Germline V gene sequence: CDR1 SGHTS, CDR2 YDEGEE. CDR3 size: 13 residues. DNA of the CDR3: TGTGCCAGCAGCTTGCTACAGCACAATGAGCAGTTCTTC. Its translation: CASSLLQHNEQFF.

This clonotype appeared many times. The chain combines TRBV5-8 with TRBJ2-5; no clear D. The germline V gene has CDR1 SGHTS and CDR2 YDEGEE. With 4 bases removed from V and 4 bases from J, the gap between germline ends came to 11 bases. This CDR3 has 13 residues. The CDR3 sequence: CASSQPPSETQYF. The CDR3 nucleotides read TGTGCCAGCAGCCAACCTCCCTCAGAGACCCAGTACTTC.

The CDR3 sequence: CASSGAGGETQYF. The CDR3 DNA reads TGCGCCAGCAGCGGGGCAGGGGGAGAGACCCAGTACTTC. The chain has TRBV10-1 and TRBJ2-5; 7 bases are a match to TRBD1. Germline V lookup: CDR1 WNHNN, CDR2 SYGVQD (reference sequence). This CDR3 has 13 amino acids. The ends lost 6 bases at V and 4 bases at J; junction bases unmatched: 5.

A single count supports this clonotype. One junction end disagrees with the germline gene, perhaps due to a read error. The V gene is TRBV6-5, the J gene TRBJ2-5; D ambiguous. The V gene's germline CDR1 is MNHEY and CDR2 SVGAGI. The CDR3 spans 13 residues. CDR3 bases: TGTGCCGGCAGAGACAAGGCGCGGGAGACCCAGTACTTC. Protein sequence: CAGRDKARETQYF.

This chain uses TRBV25-1 with TRBJ1-1, with TRBD1 matching over 7 bases. Germline CDR1 MGHDK, CDR2 SYGVNS. Losses at the gene ends were 8 bases for V and 3 bases for J; bases not matched to a gene: 12. The CDR3 is 15 amino acids. The CDR3 region has the DNA TGTGCCAGCGTTGCCCAGGGGGAAGGGGACACTGAAGCTTTCTTT. Amino acid sequence: CASVAQGEGDTEAFF.

This clonotype was picked up many times. The V call is TRBV15, the J call TRBJ2-3; 8 nucleotides agree with TRBD2. This CDR3 contains 20 residues. Germline CDR1 and CDR2: LNHNV and YYDKDF (reference sequence). The ends lost 4 bases at V and 0 bases at J; junction bases unmatched: 18. Here the CDR3 reads CATSTQSPLTSGSSTDTQYF. The DNA for the CDR3 is TGTGCCACCAGCACCCAATCACCTCTAACTAGCGGTAGTAGCACAGATACGCAGTATTTT.

The J gene is TRBJ2-2, the V gene TRBV2, with 8 nucleotides matching TRBD1. Per germline, CDR1 SNHLY and CDR2 FYNNEI. Trimming removed 6 bases from V and 4 bases from J; junction bases left unmatched: 4. This CDR3 has 14 residues. The CDR3 region has the DNA TGTGCCAGCAGCCCGGACAGGGTCACCGGGGAGCTGTTTTTT. It is translated as CASSPDRVTGELFF.

The chain combines TRBV29-1 with TRBJ1-1; 8 nucleotides line up with TRBD1. This CDR3 is built from 14 residues. Germline V CDR1 and CDR2: SQVTM, ANQGSEA. J was trimmed by 1 base and V by 4 bases; bases with no gene match: 5. The CDR3 is CSVAQGAGNTEAFF. The CDR3 DNA follows: TGCAGCGTTGCCCAGGGGGCCGGGAACACTGAAGCTTTCTTT.

The V and J genes are TRBV6-5 and TRBJ1-2; 9 nucleotides agree with TRBD1. In germline, CDR1 is MNHEY, CDR2 SVGAGI. This CDR3 is 17 amino acids long. V lost 2 bases and J lost 3; bases outside the gene matches: 10. The CDR3 loop is CASSYGGATGGDYGYTF. Written as DNA, the CDR3 is TGTGCCAGCAGTTACGGTGGGGCAACAGGGGGCGACTATGGCTACACCTTC.

This sequence joins TRBV11-1 and TRBJ1-2; D not certain. The CDR3 is 16 residues long. Per the germline V gene, CDR1 is SGHAT and CDR2 is FQDESV (reference sequence). Trimming took 2 bases from V and 1 from J, leaving 14 bases between them. The CDR3 loop reads CASSLSGSDGNYGYTF. As DNA, the CDR3 is TGTGCCAGCAGCTTATCCGGGTCGGACGGTAACTATGGCTACACCTTC.

Many counts were recorded for this clonotype. This chain connects TRBV10-3 to TRBJ1-6, with 7 bases fitting TRBD1. CDR1 is ENHRY, CDR2 SYGVKD, per germline. The trim removed 10 bases at V and 8 bases at J, leaving 5 bases unmatched. The CDR3 length is 12 residues. The CDR3 nucleotides read TGTGCCAGTAGACAGGGCGATTCACCCCTCCACTTT. This codes for CASRQGDSPLHF.

This clonotype was picked up many times. The gene calls are TRBV6-2 or TRBV6-3 and TRBJ1-2; perhaps TRBD1 as D (6 bases). Germline V gene data show CDR1 as MNHEY and CDR2 as SVGEGT. There are 16 residues in the CDR3. V shed 0 bases and J shed 4 bases, with 15 bases lying between them. CDR3 DNA: TGTGCCAGCAGTTACTCGAGGCGGGGACACCCCTATGGCTACACCTTC. Protein: CASSYSRRGHPYGYTF.

This clonotype was seen only a few times. The rearrangement links TRBV9 to TRBJ2-5; TRBD2 matches at 11 bases. After removal of 0 bases from V and 5 bases from J, the junction contained 6 bases not matched to a gene. The length of the CDR3 is 16 residues. Germline lookup yields CDR1 SGDLS and CDR2 YYNGEE. CDR3 nucleotide sequence: TGTGCCAGCAGCGTAGGATTAGCGGGAGGGGGTGAGACCCAGTACTTC. This gives the protein CASSVGLAGGGETQYF.

This clonotype was counted many times. CDR3 sequence (DNA): TGCGCCAGCAGCATGGGGATGGGGGATACGCAGTATTTT. It encodes CASSMGMGDTQYF. The rearrangement joins TRBV5-1 to TRBJ2-3; D remains ambiguous. The CDR3 contains 13 residues. V lost 4 bases and J 6 bases, leaving 12 bases between the germline ends. The germline CDR1 and CDR2 sequences are SGHRS and YFSETQ.

This clonotype was detected many times. The chain joins TRBV11-2 to TRBJ2-3; D gene uncertain. This CDR3 contains 15 residues. Germline CDR1 is SGHAT and CDR2 is FQNNGV. With 0 bases removed from V and 2 bases from J, the gap between germline ends came to 9 bases. The CDR3 bases are TGTGCCAGCAGCTTAGATGGGCGGCTCACAGATACGCAGTATTTT. Translating it yields CASSLDGRLTDTQYF.

Sample share makes this clonotype medium-sized (0.01 to 0.1%). This chain uses TRBV20-1 with TRBJ1-6; TRBD1 agrees at 9 bases. CDR1 is DFQATT and CDR2 is SNEGSKA in the germline V gene (reference sequence). V trimming: 5 bases; J trimming: 9 bases; junction bases outside the gene matches: 8. The CDR3 length is 14 residues. CDR3 coding DNA: TGCAGTGCTCCCGGAGACAGGGGGACTTCACCCCTCCACTTT. It yields the protein CSAPGDRGTSPLHF.

By sample fraction, this clonotype is medium-sized. DNA for the CDR3: TGTGCCACCAGTGATGAGAGGAAACAGTCATATGGCTACACCTTC. Translated, it gives CATSDERKQSYGYTF. The chain uses TRBV24-1 and TRBJ1-2; no reliable D call. Between the trimmed V and J ends, which lost 3 bases and 5 bases, there was a span of 15 bases. The CDR3 spans 15 residues. CDR1 is KGHDR, CDR2 SFDVKD, per germline.

The chain joins TRBV7-3 to TRBJ1-2; TRBD1 agrees at 9 bases. The V and J ends lost 5 bases and 8 bases, in that order; junction bases with no gene match: 6. The CDR3 length is 13 residues. Germline-derived CDR1 and CDR2 are SGHTA and FQGTGA. CDR3 DNA sequence: TGTGCCAGCAGCCAAGGCACAGGGGGCGGCTACACCTTC. It translates to CASSQGTGGGYTF.

The rearrangement joins TRBV25-1 to TRBJ2-3, with D hard to call. Deletions cut 5 bases from V and 1 base from J, with 22 bases between. From germline, CDR1 is MGHDK and CDR2 SYGVNS. The CDR3 has 18 amino acids. Here the CDR3 DNA reads TGTGCCAGCAGTCCCCCTCAGTCCCATTTTCCTTGCACAGATACGCAGTATTTT. Translation gives CASSPPQSHFPCTDTQYF.

This clonotype appeared a few times. The rearrangement links TRBV6-5 to TRBJ1-1; 8 bases line up with TRBD1. The CDR3 loop spans 13 amino acids. Germline values: CDR1 MNHEY, CDR2 SVGAGI. The ends lost 6 bases at V and 4 bases at J; junction bases unmatched: 4. CDR3 sequence (DNA): TGTGCCAGCAGGCGAACAGGGGGCACTGAAGCTTTCTTT. This sequence encodes CASRRTGGTEAFF.

As for this clonotype: A much bigger clone sits one base away, suggesting this may be a read error. The V gene is TRBV28, the J gene TRBJ1-3; no definite D call. This CDR3 region has 14 residues. Germline CDR1 is MDHEN and CDR2 is SYDVKM. The CDR3 coding sequence is TGTGCCAGCAGTTTAAGCCCCATGCGAAACACCGTATATTTT. Translated, it gives CASSLSPMRNTVYF.

This clonotype was picked up many times. V and J are TRBV6-1 and TRBJ1-5; no reliable D call. The CDR3 extends over 13 amino acids. Germline CDR1 MNHNS, CDR2 SASEGT. Trimming took off 2 bases at V and 5 bases at J, with 7 bases between the two ends. CDR3 sequence (DNA): TGTGCCAGCAGTGAATTCGTAGATCAGCCCCAGCATTTT. This sequence encodes CASSEFVDQPQHF.

V usage is TRBV5-1 and J usage is TRBJ1-2; 7 bases are a match to TRBD1. The germline V gene encodes CDR1 SGHRS and CDR2 YFSETQ. V dropped 9 bases and J dropped 4; count of bases not matched to a gene: 15. The CDR3 sequence is 15 residues long. In DNA form, the CDR3 reads TGCGCCACCAGGAGGGACAGTCAGCCTTCCTATGGCTACACCTTC. This gives the protein CATRRDSQPSYGYTF.

V is TRBV2 and J is TRBJ1-6, with 8 nucleotides matching TRBD1. Germline CDR1 and CDR2: SNHLY and FYNNEI. The CDR3 runs 15 residues. Losses at the gene ends were 2 bases for V and 8 bases for J; bases not matched to a gene: 5. The CDR3 protein is CASSELSGGDSPLHF. The DNA for the CDR3 is TGTGCCAGCAGTGAATTGTCAGGGGGCGATTCACCCCTCCACTTT.

This clonotype was seen only once. The rearrangement links TRBV9 to TRBJ1-1; possible D gene TRBD1, 5 bases. The CDR3 is 14 residues long. CDR1 is SGDLS, CDR2 YYNGEE, per germline. V was trimmed by 0 bases and J by 5 bases, leaving 11 bases between them. CDR3 region: CASSVEGTPTEAFF. The DNA for the CDR3 is TGTGCCAGCAGCGTAGAAGGGACCCCTACTGAAGCTTTCTTT.